Sequencing of this T cell receptor (beta chain) was carried out in a study of neoadjuvant nivolumab and ipilimumab in lung cancer. Study outcomes and limitations: From pretherapy to surgery, tumor richness and clonality rose with dual therapy. Only a single major-pathologic-response sample was available for clonality analysis. Blood richness before therapy tracked richness in tumors resected after neoadjuvant therapy. TCR richness and clonality were higher in tumors than adjacent uninvolved lung.

The assay was immunoSEQ multiplex PCR, and TCRdb's table has in-frame clones only and misses some. Of under 5,000 clones listed, roughly 76% were seen once; the top ten hold roughly 5%. This clone was observed a few times. Its antigen remains unknown. The TCR was taken from an adult with non-small cell lung cancer. Some clones in this sample may be carry-over from other donors' samples. Specimen: normal lung tissue adjacent to the tumor, collected after neoadjuvant nivolumab, alone or with ipilimumab, at or shortly before surgery.

CDR3 coding DNA: TGTGCCAGCAGCTCACCGAGCTACAATGAGCAGTTCTTC. Protein product: CASSSPSYNEQFF. V and J are TRBV7-9 and TRBJ2-1; D call uncertain. The germline V gene has CDR1 SEHNR and CDR2 FQNEAQ (reference sequence). The V gene lost 4 bases and the J gene lost 3 bases, with 7 bases spanning the gap. The CDR3 totals 13 residues.